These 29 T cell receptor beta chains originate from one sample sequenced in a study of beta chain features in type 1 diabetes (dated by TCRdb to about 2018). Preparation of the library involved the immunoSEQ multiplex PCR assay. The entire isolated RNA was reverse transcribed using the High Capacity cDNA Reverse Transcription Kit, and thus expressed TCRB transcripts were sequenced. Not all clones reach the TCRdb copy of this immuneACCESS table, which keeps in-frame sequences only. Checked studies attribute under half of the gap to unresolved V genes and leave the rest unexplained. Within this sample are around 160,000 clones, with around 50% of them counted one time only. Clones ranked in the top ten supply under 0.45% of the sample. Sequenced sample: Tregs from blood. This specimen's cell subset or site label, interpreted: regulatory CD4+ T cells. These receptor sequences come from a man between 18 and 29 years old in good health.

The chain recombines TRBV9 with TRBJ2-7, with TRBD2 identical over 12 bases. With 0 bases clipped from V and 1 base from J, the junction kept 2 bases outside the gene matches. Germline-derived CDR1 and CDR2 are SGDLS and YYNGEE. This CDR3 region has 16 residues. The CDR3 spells CASSVGLAGGSYEQYF. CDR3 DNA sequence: TGTGCCAGCAGCGTAGGGCTAGCGGGAGGGTCCTACGAGCAGTACTTC. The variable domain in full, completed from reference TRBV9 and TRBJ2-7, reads DSGVTQTPKHLITATGQRVTLRCSPRSGDLSVYWYQQSLDQGLQFLIQYYNGEERAKGNILERFSAQQFPDLHSELNLSSLELGDSALYFCASSVGLAGGSYEQYFGPGTRLTVT.

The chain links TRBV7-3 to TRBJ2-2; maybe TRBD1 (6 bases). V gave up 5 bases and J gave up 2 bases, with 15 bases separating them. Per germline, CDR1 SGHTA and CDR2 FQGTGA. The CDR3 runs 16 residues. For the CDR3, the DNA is TGTGCCAGCAGCGATCGGACAGTGACCAACACCGGGGAGCTGTTTTTT. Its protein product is CASSDRTVTNTGELFF.

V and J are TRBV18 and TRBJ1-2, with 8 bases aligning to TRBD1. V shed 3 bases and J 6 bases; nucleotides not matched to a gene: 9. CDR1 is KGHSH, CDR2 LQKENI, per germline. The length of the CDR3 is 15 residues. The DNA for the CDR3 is TGTGCCAGCTCACCCAGCGGACAGGACAGGGATGGCTACACCTTC. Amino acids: CASSPSGQDRDGYTF.

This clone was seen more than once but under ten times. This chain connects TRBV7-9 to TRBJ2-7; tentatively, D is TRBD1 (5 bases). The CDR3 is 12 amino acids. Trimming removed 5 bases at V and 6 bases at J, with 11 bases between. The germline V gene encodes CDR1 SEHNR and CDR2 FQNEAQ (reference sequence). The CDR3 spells CASSQRQSEQYF. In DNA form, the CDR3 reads TGTGCCAGCAGCCAAAGACAGTCCGAGCAGTACTTC.

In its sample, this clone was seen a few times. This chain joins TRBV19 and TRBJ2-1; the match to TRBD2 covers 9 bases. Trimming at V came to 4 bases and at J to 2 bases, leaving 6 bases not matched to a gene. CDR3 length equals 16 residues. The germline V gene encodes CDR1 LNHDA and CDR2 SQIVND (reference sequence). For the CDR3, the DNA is TGTGCCAGTAGTACCTCTAGCGGGGATACCTACAATGAGCAGTTCTTC. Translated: CASSTSSGDTYNEQFF.

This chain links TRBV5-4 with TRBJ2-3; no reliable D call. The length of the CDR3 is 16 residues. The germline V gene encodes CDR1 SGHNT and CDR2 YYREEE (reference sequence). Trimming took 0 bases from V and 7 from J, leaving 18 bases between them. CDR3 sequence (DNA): TGTGCCAGCAGCTTGGATTCTAGAGCGATGCAGAATACGCAGTATTTT. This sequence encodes CASSLDSRAMQNTQYF.

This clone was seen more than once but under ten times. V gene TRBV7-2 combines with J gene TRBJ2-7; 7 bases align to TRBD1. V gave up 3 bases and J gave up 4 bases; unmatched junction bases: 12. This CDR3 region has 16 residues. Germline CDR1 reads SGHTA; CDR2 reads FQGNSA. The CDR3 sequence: CASSFSMGAQGYEQYF. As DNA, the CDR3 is TGTGCCAGCAGCTTCTCCATGGGGGCACAGGGGTACGAGCAGTACTTC.

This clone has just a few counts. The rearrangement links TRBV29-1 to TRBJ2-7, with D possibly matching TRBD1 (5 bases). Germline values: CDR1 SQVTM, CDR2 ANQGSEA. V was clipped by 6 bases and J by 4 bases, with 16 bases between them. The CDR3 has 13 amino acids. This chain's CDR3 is CSVRGDSLYEQYF. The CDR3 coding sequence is TGCAGCGTCAGAGGCGACAGTCTGTACGAGCAGTACTTC.

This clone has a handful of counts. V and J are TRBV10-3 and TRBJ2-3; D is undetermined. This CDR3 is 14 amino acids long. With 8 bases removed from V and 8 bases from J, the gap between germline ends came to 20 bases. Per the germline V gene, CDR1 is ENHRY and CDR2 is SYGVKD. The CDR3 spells CAIVRHPSDGTQYF. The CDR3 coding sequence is TGTGCCATCGTGCGGCATCCTTCGGATGGTACGCAGTATTTT.

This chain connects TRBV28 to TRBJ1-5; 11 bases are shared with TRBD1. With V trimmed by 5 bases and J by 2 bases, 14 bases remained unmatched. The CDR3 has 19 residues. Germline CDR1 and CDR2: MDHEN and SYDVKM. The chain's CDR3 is CASSLRTGGPVQGNQPQHF. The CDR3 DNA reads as TGTGCCAGCAGTCTGCGGACAGGGGGCCCCGTCCAGGGCAATCAGCCCCAGCATTTT.

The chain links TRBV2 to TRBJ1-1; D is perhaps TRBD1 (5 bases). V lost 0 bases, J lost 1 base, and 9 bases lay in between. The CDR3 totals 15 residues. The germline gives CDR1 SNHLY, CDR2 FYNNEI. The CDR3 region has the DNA TGTGCCAGCAGTGAAGCGGAGACAGCGAACACTGAAGCTTTCTTT. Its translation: CASSEAETANTEAFF.

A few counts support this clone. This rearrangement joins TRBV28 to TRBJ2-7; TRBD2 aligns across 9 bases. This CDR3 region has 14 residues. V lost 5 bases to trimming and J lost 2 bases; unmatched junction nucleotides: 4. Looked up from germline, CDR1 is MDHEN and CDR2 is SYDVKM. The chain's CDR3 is CASSASGRTYEQYF. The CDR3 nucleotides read TGTGCCAGCAGTGCGAGCGGGAGGACCTACGAGCAGTACTTC.

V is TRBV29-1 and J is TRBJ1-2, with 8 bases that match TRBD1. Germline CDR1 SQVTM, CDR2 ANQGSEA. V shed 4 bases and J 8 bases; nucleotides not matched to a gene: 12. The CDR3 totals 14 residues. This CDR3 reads CSVGGSGGSEGYTF. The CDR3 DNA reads TGCAGCGTTGGAGGTTCAGGGGGCAGTGAGGGCTACACCTTC.

The CDR3 DNA reads as TGTGCCAGCAGGTCGGGGGGGCCGAAGTACGAGCAGTACTTC. Its protein product is CASRSGGPKYEQYF. The chain couples TRBV28 to TRBJ2-7; 8 nucleotides match TRBD2. Germline trimming cut 6 bases from V and 4 bases from J; bases unmatched to any gene: 8. This CDR3 has 14 residues. Germline values: CDR1 MDHEN, CDR2 SYDVKM. Combining the CDR3 with reference TRBV28 and TRBJ2-7 gives the whole variable domain DVKVTQSSRYLVKRTGEKVFLECVQDMDHENMFWYRQDPGLGLRLIYFSYDVKMKEKGDIPEGYSVSREKKERFSLILESASTNQTSMYLCASRSGGPKYEQYFGPGTRLTVT.

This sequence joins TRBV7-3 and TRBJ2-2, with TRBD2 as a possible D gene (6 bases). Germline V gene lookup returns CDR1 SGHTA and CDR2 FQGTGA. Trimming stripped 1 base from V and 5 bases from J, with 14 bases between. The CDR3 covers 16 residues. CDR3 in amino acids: CASSLNPGAGTGELFF. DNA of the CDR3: TGTGCCAGCAGCTTAAATCCGGGAGCAGGTACCGGGGAGCTGTTTTTT. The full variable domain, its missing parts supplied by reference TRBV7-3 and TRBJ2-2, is GAGVSQTPSNKVTEKGKYVELRCDPISGHTALYWYRQSLGQGPEFLIYFQGTGAADDSGLPNDRFFAVRPEGSVSTLKIQRTERGDSAVYLCASSLNPGAGTGELFFGEGSRLTVL.

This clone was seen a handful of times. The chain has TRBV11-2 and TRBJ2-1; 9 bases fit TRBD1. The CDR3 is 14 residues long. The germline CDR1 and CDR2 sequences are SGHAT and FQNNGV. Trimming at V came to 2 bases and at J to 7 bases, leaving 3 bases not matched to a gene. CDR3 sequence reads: CASSLSGTGNEQFF. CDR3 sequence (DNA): TGTGCCAGCAGCTTAAGCGGGACAGGGAATGAGCAGTTCTTC. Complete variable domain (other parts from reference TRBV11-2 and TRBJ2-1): EAGVAQSPRYKIIEKRQSVAFWCNPISGHATLYWYQQILGQGPKLLIQFQNNGVVDDSQLPKDRFSAERLKGVDSTLKIQPAKLEDSAVYLCASSLSGTGNEQFFGPGTRLTVL.

The CDR3 DNA reads TGTGCCAGCAGCTTTCCCTTGAATGAAAAACTGTTTTTT. Translated: CASSFPLNEKLFF. V and J are TRBV7-9 and TRBJ1-4; no reliable D call. This CDR3 is built from 13 residues. V was pared by 3 bases and J by 5 bases, with 7 bases between. CDR1 and CDR2 (germline): SEHNR, FQNEAQ (reference sequence).

DNA of the CDR3: TGCGCCAGCAGCCAAGCCTTATCCAGAAACAATGAGCAGTTCTTC. Its protein is CASSQALSRNNEQFF. The V gene is TRBV4-3, the J gene TRBJ2-1; unclear D gene. Trimming cost V 1 base and J 5 bases, with 12 bases left between them. Looked up from germline, CDR1 is LGHNA and CDR2 is YSLEER. CDR3 size: 15 residues.

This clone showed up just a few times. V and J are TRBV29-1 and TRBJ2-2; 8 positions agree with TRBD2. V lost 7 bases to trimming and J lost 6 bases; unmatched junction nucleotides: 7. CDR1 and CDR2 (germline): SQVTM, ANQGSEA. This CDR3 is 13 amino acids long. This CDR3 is CSAAGTRSGELFF. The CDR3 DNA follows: TGCAGCGCGGCCGGGACTAGATCCGGGGAGCTGTTTTTT.

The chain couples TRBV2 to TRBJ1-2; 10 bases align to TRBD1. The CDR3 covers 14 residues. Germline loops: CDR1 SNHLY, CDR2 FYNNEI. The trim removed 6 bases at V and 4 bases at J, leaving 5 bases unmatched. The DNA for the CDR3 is TGTGCCAGCAGAGGGACAGGGGTAATCTATGGCTACACCTTC. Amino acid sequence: CASRGTGVIYGYTF.

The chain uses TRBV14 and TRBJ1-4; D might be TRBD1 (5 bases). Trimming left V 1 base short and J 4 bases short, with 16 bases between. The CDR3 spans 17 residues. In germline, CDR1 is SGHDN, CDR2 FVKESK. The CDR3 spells CASSQVALLGGNEKLFF. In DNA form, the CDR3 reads TGTGCCAGCAGCCAAGTCGCCCTACTGGGGGGTAATGAAAAACTGTTTTTT.

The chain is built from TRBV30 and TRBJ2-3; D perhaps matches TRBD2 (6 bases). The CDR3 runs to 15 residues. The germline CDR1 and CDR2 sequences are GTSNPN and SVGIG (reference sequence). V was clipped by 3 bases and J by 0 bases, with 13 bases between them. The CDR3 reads CAWRFLALSTDTQYF. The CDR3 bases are TGTGCCTGGAGATTTCTAGCGCTCAGCACAGATACGCAGTATTTT.

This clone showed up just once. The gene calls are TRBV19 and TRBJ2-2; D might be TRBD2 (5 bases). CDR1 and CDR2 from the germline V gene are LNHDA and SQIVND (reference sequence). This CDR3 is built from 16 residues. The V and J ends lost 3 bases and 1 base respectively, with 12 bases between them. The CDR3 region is CASSMEVLGNTGELFF. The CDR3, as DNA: TGTGCCAGTAGTATGGAGGTTTTGGGGAACACCGGGGAGCTGTTTTTT. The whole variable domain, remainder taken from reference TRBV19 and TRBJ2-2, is DGGITQSPKYLFRKEGQNVTLSCEQNLNHDAMYWYRQDPGQGLRLIYYSQIVNDFQKGDIAEGYSVSREKKESFPLTVTSAQKNPTAFYLCASSMEVLGNTGELFFGEGSRLTVL.

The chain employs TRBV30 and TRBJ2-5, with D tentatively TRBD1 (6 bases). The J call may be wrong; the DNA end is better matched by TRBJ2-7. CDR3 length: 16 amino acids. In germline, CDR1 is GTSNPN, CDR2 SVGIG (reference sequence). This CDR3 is CAWSVMAGARFYEQYF. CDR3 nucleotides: TGTGCCTGGAGTGTAATGGCAGGGGCGCGTTTCTACGAGCAGTACTTC.

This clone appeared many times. The CDR3 DNA sequence: TGTGCCAGCAGCCAGGGGGCTGGTGGGGCCAACGTCCTGACTTTC. Translated, it gives CASSQGAGGANVLTF. The gene calls are TRBV7-9 and TRBJ2-6; 8 positions agree with TRBD1. V lost 5 bases, J lost 3 bases, and 3 bases stayed unmatched. This CDR3 has 15 residues. Germline CDR1 SEHNR, CDR2 FQNEAQ (reference sequence).

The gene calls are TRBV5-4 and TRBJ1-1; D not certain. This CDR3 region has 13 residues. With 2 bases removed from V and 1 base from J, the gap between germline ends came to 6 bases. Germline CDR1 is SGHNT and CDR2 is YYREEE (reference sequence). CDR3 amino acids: CASSFIQNTEAFF. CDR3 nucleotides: TGTGCCAGCAGCTTTATACAGAACACTGAAGCTTTCTTT.

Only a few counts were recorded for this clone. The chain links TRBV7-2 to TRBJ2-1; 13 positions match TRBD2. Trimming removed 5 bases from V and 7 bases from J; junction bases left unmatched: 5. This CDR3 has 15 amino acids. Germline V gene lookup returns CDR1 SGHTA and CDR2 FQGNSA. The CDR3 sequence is CASSLGLAGVNEQFF. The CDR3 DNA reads TGTGCCAGCAGCCTCGGACTAGCGGGAGTAAATGAGCAGTTCTTC. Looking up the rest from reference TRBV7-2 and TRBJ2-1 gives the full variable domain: GAGVSQSPSNKVTEKGKDVELRCDPISGHTALYWYRQSLGQGLEFLIYFQGNSAPDKSGLPSDRFSAERTGGSVSTLTIQRTQQEDSAVYLCASSLGLAGVNEQFFGPGTRLTVL.

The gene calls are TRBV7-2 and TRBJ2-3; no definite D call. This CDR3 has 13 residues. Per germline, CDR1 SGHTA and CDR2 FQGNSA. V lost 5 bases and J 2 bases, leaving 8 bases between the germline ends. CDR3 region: CASSRDSTDTQYF. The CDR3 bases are TGTGCCAGCAGCCGAGACTCCACAGATACGCAGTATTTT.

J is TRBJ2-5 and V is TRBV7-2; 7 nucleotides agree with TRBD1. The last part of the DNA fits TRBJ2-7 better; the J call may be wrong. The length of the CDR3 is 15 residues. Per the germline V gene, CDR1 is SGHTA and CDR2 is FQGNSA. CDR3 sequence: CASNPRPGGSYEQYF. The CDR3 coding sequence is TGTGCCAGCAACCCCCGTCCAGGGGGCTCCTACGAGCAGTACTTC.